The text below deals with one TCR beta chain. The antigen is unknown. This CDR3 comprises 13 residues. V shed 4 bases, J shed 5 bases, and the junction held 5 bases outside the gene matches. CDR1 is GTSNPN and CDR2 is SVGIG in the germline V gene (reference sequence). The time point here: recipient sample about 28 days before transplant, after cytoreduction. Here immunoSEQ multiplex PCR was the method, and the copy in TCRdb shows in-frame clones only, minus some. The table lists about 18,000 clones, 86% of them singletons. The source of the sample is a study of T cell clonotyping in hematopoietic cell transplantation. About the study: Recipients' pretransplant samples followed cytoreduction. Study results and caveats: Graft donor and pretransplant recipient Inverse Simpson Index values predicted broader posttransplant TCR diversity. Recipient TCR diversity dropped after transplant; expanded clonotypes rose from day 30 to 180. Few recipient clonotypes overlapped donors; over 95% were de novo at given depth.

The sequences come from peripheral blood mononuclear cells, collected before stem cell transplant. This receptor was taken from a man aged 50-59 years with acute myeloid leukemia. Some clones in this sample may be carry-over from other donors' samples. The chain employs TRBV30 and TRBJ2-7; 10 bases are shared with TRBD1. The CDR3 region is CAWKVTGGNEQYF. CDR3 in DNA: TGTGCCTGGAAAGTGACAGGGGGCAACGAGCAGTACTTC.